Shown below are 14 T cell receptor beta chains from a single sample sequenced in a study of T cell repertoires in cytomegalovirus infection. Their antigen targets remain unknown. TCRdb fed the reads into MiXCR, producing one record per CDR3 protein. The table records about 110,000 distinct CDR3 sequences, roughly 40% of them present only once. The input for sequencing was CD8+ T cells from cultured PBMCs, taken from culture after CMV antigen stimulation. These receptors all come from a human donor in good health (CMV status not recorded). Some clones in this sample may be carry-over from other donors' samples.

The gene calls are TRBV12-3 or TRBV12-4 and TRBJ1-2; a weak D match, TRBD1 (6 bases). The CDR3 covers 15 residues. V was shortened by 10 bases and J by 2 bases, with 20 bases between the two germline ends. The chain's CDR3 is CATRGPTTGNYGYTF. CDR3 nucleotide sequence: TGTGCCACCAGGGGCCCGACGACGGGGAACTATGGCTACACCTTC.

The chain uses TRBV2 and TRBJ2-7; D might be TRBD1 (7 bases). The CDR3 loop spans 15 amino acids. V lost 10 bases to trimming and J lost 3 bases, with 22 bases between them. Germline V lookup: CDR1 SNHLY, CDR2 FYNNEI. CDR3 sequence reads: CATKGDSGGVYEQYF. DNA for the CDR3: TGTGCCACCAAGGGGGACAGTGGAGGGGTCTACGAGCAGTACTTC. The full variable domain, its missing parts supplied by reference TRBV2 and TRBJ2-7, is EPEVTQTPSHQVTQMGQEVILRCVPISNHLYFYWYRQILGQKVEFLVSFYNNEISEKSEIFDDQFSVERPDGSNFTLKIRSTKLEDSAMYFCATKGDSGGVYEQYFGPGTRLTVT.

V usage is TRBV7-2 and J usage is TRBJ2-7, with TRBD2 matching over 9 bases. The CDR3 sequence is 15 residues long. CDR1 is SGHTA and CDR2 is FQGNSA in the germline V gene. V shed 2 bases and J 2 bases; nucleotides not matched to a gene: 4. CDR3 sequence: CASSLTTSGPYEQYF. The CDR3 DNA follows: TGTGCCAGCAGCTTAACCACTAGCGGGCCCTACGAGCAGTACTTC. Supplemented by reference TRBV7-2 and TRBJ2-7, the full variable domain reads GAGVSQSPSNKVTEKGKDVELRCDPISGHTALYWYRQSLGQGLEFLIYFQGNSAPDKSGLPSDRFSAERTGGSVSTLTIQRTQQEDSAVYLCASSLTTSGPYEQYFGPGTRLTVT.

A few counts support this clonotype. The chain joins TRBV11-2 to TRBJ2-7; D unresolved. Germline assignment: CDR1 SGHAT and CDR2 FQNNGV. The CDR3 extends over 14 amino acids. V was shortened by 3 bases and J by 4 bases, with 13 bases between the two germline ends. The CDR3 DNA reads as TGTGCCAGCAGCTTGACACGTTTGGATTACGAGCAGTACTTC. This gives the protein CASSLTRLDYEQYF.

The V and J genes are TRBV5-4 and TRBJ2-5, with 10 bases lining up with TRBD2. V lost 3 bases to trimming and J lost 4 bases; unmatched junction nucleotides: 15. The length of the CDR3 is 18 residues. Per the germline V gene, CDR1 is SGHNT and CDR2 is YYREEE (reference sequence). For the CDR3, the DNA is TGTGCCAGCAGCTCCCCCTATAGCGGGGGGCGTATCGGAGAGACCCAGTACTTC. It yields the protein CASSSPYSGGRIGETQYF.

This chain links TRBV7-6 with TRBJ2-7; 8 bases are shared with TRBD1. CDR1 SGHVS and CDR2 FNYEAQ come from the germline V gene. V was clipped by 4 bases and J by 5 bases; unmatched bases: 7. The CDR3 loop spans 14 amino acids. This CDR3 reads CASSSTQGVNEQYF. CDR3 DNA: TGTGCCAGCAGCTCGACACAGGGGGTTAACGAGCAGTACTTC.

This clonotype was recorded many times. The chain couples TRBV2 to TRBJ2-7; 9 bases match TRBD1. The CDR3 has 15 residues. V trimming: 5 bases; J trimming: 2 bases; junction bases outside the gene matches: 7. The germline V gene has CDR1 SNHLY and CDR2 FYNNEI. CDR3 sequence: CASSSPGQGTYEQYF. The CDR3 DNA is TGTGCCAGCAGTTCTCCGGGACAGGGAACCTACGAGCAGTACTTC.

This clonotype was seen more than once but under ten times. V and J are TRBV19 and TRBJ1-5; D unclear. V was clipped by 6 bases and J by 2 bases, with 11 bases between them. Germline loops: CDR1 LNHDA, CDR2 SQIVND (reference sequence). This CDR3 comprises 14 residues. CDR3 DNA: TGTGCCAGTAGAATGCAAATCGGCAATCAGCCCCAGCATTTT. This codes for CASRMQIGNQPQHF.

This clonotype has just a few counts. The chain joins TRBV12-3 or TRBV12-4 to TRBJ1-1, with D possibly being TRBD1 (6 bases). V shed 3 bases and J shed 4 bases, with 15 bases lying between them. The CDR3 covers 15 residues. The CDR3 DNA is TGTGCCAGCAGTTTTCAGACAGGTGGGGCCACTGAAGCTTTCTTT. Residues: CASSFQTGGATEAFF.

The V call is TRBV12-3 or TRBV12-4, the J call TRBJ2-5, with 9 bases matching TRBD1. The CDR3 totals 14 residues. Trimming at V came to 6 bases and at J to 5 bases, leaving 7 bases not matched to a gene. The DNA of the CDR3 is TGTGCCAGCAGGAAACAGGGGGCGCCTGAGACCCAGTACTTC. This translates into CASRKQGAPETQYF.

CDR3 residues: CASSPPGQGAPYEQYF. Here the CDR3 DNA reads TGTGCCAGCAGCCCGCCGGGACAGGGGGCTCCCTACGAGCAGTACTTC. The rearrangement links TRBV7-9 to TRBJ2-7; 12 positions match TRBD1. The junction had 7 bases not matched to a gene; V was cut back by 5 bases and J by 2 bases. The CDR3 spans 16 residues. Germline V gives CDR1 SEHNR, CDR2 FQNEAQ (reference sequence). Using reference TRBV7-9 and TRBJ2-7 for the parts outside the CDR3, the full variable domain is DTGVSQNPRHKITKRGQNVTFRCDPISEHNRLYWYRQTLGQGPEFLTYFQNEAQLEKSRLLSDRFSAERPKGSFSTLEIQRTEQGDSAMYLCASSPPGQGAPYEQYFGPGTRLTVT.

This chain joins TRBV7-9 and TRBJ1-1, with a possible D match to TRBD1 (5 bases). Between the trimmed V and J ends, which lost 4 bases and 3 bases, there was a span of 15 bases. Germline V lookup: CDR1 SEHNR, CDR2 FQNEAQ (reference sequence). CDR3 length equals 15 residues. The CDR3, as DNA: TGTGCCAGCAGCTCTCCGGGACCGATATACACTGAAGCTTTCTTT. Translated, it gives CASSSPGPIYTEAFF.

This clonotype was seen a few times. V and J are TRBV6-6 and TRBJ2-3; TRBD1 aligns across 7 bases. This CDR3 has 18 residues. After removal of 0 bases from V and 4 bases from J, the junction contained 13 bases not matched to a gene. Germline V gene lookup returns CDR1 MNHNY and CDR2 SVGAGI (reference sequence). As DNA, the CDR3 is TGTGCCAGCAGTTACTCACCCCTTACAGGGGTGTGGGCAGATACGCAGTATTTT. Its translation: CASSYSPLTGVWADTQYF.

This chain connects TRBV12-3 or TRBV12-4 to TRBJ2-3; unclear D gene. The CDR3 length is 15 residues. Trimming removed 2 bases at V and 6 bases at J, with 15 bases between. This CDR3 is CASSLLGIPSDTQYF. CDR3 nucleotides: TGTGCCAGCAGTTTACTAGGGATACCGTCGGATACGCAGTATTTT.